This T cell receptor (beta chain) was captured in a study of post-analysis software for immune sequencing data. The study's findings and limits: Higher frequency in patients than in controls was seen for five TRBV segments, with TRBV5-6, TRBV5-1 and TRBV20-1 among them. Significantly lower normalized Chao1 diversity was found in patients with multiple sclerosis relative to controls.

Unique molecular identifiers were present in the TCR beta cDNA libraries. One entry per CDR3 protein results from TCRdb running MiXCR on the PCR reads. This table has approximately 730,000 distinct CDR3 sequences, roughly 27% appearing once. Comments on this clonotype: Its antigen is unidentified.

Germline V gene data show CDR1 as SEHNR and CDR2 as FQNEAQ (reference sequence). The germline V and J ends were trimmed by 4 bases and 0 bases, with 17 bases remaining between them. This CDR3 contains 17 residues. V and J are TRBV7-9 and TRBJ2-3; D is perhaps TRBD2 (6 bases). This sequence was found in a girl aged 5-17 years with multiple sclerosis. Sequencing was carried out using blood. The chain's CDR3 is CASSSRSGQTSTDTQYF. CDR3 nucleotide sequence: TGTGCCAGCAGCTCCCGAAGCGGGCAAACTAGCACAGATACGCAGTATTTT.